This T cell receptor beta chain was captured in a study of cytomegalovirus exposure and HLA in healthy donors. On the study more broadly: Both the 100 to 150 validation repertoires and the 550 to 750 first-cohort repertoires used the same platform, as reported by a later analysis.

Clones were read by immunoSEQ multiplex PCR, and TCRdb kept only the in-frame ones, dropping some. The profile shows hundreds of thousands of clones, around 86% of them singletons. The trim removed 0 bases at V and 5 bases at J, leaving 6 bases unmatched. The CDR3 has 15 residues. Germline V lookup: CDR1 LGHNA, CDR2 YNFKEQ. The specimen was PBMCs. The chain has TRBV4-2 and TRBJ2-5; 7 nucleotides match TRBD2. This clonotype originated in a woman aged 18-29 years in good health and CMV-seronegative. CDR3 bases: TGTGCCAGCAGCCAAGATAGACTAGCCACCGAGACCCAGTACTTC. This encodes CASSQDRLATETQYF.